The 30 T cell receptor beta chains listed next were all sequenced from one sample in a study of post-analysis software for immune sequencing data. General study findings and limits: Controls showed lower frequencies than patients for roughly 5 TRBV segments, and TRBV5-6, TRBV5-1 and TRBV20-1 were among these.

Tagging with unique molecular identifiers was a feature of the TCR beta cDNA libraries. In TCRdb, the PCR reads were re-called with MiXCR into one record per CDR3 protein. This table holds under 650,000 distinct CDR3 sequences, roughly 45% found once. These receptors have no identified antigens. Sequenced sample: blood. These TCRs come from a girl between 5 and 17 years old with multiple sclerosis.

This clonotype was detected only a few times. The chain has TRBV4-1 and TRBJ2-7, with unresolved D. Germline loops: CDR1 MGHRA, CDR2 YSYEKL. This CDR3 has 13 residues. Trimming pared 1 base from V and 4 bases from J, leaving 8 bases between. Here the CDR3 DNA reads TGCGCCAGCAGCCAAGGTAGAGCTTACGAGCAGTACTTC. Translating it yields CASSQGRAYEQYF.

The rearrangement uses TRBV6-1 and TRBJ2-1; weak D call: TRBD2 (5 bases). TRBJ2-7 matches the DNA end more closely, so the J call is doubtful. Germline assignment: CDR1 MNHNS and CDR2 SASEGT. The CDR3 contains 15 residues. In DNA form, the CDR3 reads TGTGCCAGCAGTGATGGCAAGCGGATCTACAATGAGCAGTACTTC. It encodes CASSDGKRIYNEQYF.

The rearrangement uses TRBV6-5 and TRBJ2-5; 8 bases match TRBD2. V was pared by 11 bases and J by 11 bases, with 22 bases of the junction left unmatched. This CDR3 is built from 15 residues. Germline values: CDR1 MNHEY, CDR2 SVGAGI. The CDR3 here is CAAHQGGLVAIEQYF. DNA for the CDR3: TGTGCCGCCCACCAAGGGGGACTAGTGGCGATAGAGCAGTACTTC.

The count of this clonotype is one. The chain uses TRBV9 and TRBJ1-1; no clear D. Germline CDR1 and CDR2: SGDLS and YYNGEE. There are 17 residues in the CDR3. The germline V and J ends were trimmed by 0 bases and 2 bases, with 17 bases remaining between them. CDR3 protein: CASSVGWRPIGNTEAFF. The CDR3 nucleotides are TGTGCCAGCAGCGTAGGGTGGAGACCTATAGGTAACACTGAAGCTTTCTTT.

The V and J genes are TRBV7-3 and TRBJ2-7; TRBD1 agrees at 8 bases. Germline V gene data show CDR1 as SGHTA and CDR2 as FQGTGA. The length of the CDR3 is 15 residues. With V trimmed by 4 bases and J by 7 bases, 12 bases remained unmatched. The CDR3 is CASSSGTGAYNEQYF. CDR3 coding DNA: TGTGCCAGCAGCTCCGGGACAGGAGCCTACAATGAGCAGTACTTC.

The chain joins TRBV29-1 to TRBJ2-7; tentative D call: TRBD1 (6 bases). This CDR3 spans 16 amino acids. Trimming left V 3 bases short and J 1 base short, with 19 bases between. The germline CDR1 and CDR2 sequences are SQVTM and ANQGSEA. DNA of the CDR3: TGCAGCGTTGAGTTGCCCTCCGGACAGAAATCCTACGAGCAGTACTTC. Encoded protein: CSVELPSGQKSYEQYF.

This clonotype was found a few times. V and J are TRBV6-5 and TRBJ2-7, with D possibly being TRBD2 (6 bases). V was clipped by 2 bases and J by 0 bases, with 11 bases between them. The CDR3 totals 15 residues. Germline-derived CDR1 and CDR2 are MNHEY and SVGAGI. The CDR3 loop reads CASSYAGPLSYEQYF. The DNA of the CDR3 is TGTGCCAGCAGTTACGCGGGACCCCTCTCCTACGAGCAGTACTTC.

The rearrangement links TRBV5-4 to TRBJ2-1; 9 nucleotides align to TRBD1. V was clipped by 2 bases and J by 5 bases; unmatched bases: 8. The CDR3 has 16 amino acids. Germline loops: CDR1 SGHNT, CDR2 YYREEE (reference sequence). DNA for the CDR3: TGTGCCAGCAGCTTTGAAGGGACAGGGTTACACAATGAGCAGTTCTTC. Amino acids: CASSFEGTGLHNEQFF.

The CDR3 bases are TGTGCCAGCAGCGTAACAGGAAAGTATGGCTACACCTTC. Its translation is CASSVTGKYGYTF. The V gene is TRBV9, the J gene TRBJ1-2, with D possibly being TRBD1 (5 bases). CDR3 length: 13 residues. V was shortened by 1 base and J by 5 bases, with 9 bases between the two germline ends. The germline CDR1 and CDR2 sequences are SGDLS and YYNGEE. Combining the CDR3 with reference TRBV9 and TRBJ1-2 gives the whole variable domain DSGVTQTPKHLITATGQRVTLRCSPRSGDLSVYWYQQSLDQGLQFLIQYYNGEERAKGNILERFSAQQFPDLHSELNLSSLELGDSALYFCASSVTGKYGYTFGSGTRLTVV.

The gene calls are TRBV7-9 and TRBJ2-3, with unresolved D. CDR3 length equals 16 residues. Per the germline V gene, CDR1 is SEHNR and CDR2 is FQNEAQ (reference sequence). Trimming removed 3 bases at V and 0 bases at J, with 13 bases between. CDR3 nucleotides: TGTGCCAGCAGCTTCATCAGCGTCACTAGCACAGATACGCAGTATTTT. Protein product: CASSFISVTSTDTQYF.

This clonotype was detected a few times. The chain is built from TRBV6-1 and TRBJ1-5; 8 bases line up with TRBD1. Per the germline V gene, CDR1 is MNHNS and CDR2 is SASEGT. J gave up 7 bases and V 6 bases, and 8 bases lay outside the gene matches. The CDR3 spans 14 residues. CDR3 sequence: CASSLDRARQPQHF. DNA for the CDR3: TGTGCCAGCAGCCTGGACAGGGCCAGACAGCCCCAGCATTTT.

The chain recombines TRBV15 with TRBJ1-1; D is ambiguous. CDR1 is LNHNV and CDR2 is YYDKDF in the germline V gene (reference sequence). V gave up 3 bases and J gave up 5 bases, with 13 bases separating them. There are 14 residues in the CDR3. CDR3 nucleotide sequence: TGTGCCACCAGCAGTGGTCGGATACGGACTGAAGCTTTCTTT. Encoded protein: CATSSGRIRTEAFF.

The V call is TRBV18, the J call TRBJ1-2; D not resolved. The length of the CDR3 is 11 residues. Looked up from germline, CDR1 is KGHSH and CDR2 is LQKENI. Trimming took 5 bases from V and 10 from J, leaving 11 bases between them. CDR3 DNA sequence: TGTGCCAGCTCAACAGAGCGAGACTACACCTTC. Amino acids: CASSTERDYTF.

The chain uses TRBV14 and TRBJ2-7; D may be TRBD2 (5 bases). Germline CDR1 is SGHDN and CDR2 is FVKESK. The CDR3 totals 15 residues. V dropped 4 bases and J dropped 3 bases, with 16 bases sitting between them. This CDR3 is CASSPTDLGLYEQYF. The CDR3 DNA sequence: TGTGCCAGCAGCCCAACCGACCTAGGACTCTACGAGCAGTACTTC.

In this sample, this clonotype turned up a few times. The V call is TRBV7-9, the J call TRBJ2-1, with D perhaps TRBD2 (6 bases). This CDR3 is built from 17 residues. The ends were cut back, 2 bases at V and 4 bases at J, with 18 bases in the middle. In germline, CDR1 is SEHNR, CDR2 FQNEAQ (reference sequence). In nucleotides, the CDR3 is TGTGCCAGCAGCTTATCGCTCGGGAGACCGCCATACAATGAGCAGTTCTTC. Translated: CASSLSLGRPPYNEQFF. Complete variable domain (other parts from reference TRBV7-9 and TRBJ2-1): DTGVSQNPRHKITKRGQNVTFRCDPISEHNRLYWYRQTLGQGPEFLTYFQNEAQLEKSRLLSDRFSAERPKGSFSTLEIQRTEQGDSAMYLCASSLSLGRPPYNEQFFGPGTRLTVL.

The genes are TRBV4-1 and TRBJ1-2; unclear D gene. V lost 0 bases to trimming and J lost 6 bases, with 8 bases between them. CDR3 length equals 13 residues. Looked up from germline, CDR1 is MGHRA and CDR2 is YSYEKL. The CDR3 sequence: CASSQDALNGYTF. The DNA of the CDR3 is TGCGCCAGCAGCCAAGATGCCCTGAATGGCTACACCTTC.

The chain is built from TRBV6-6 and TRBJ2-5; 7 bases fit TRBD1. Trimming at V came to 4 bases and at J to 1 base, leaving 6 bases not matched to a gene. Germline CDR1 is MNHNY and CDR2 is SVGAGI (reference sequence). The length of the CDR3 is 15 residues. The CDR3 spells CASSFLYRGQETQYF. The CDR3 nucleotides are TGTGCCAGCAGTTTTCTATACAGGGGCCAAGAGACCCAGTACTTC.

This chain links TRBV28 with TRBJ1-1; D might be TRBD1 (5 bases). Germline CDR1 is MDHEN and CDR2 is SYDVKM. V lost 5 bases, J lost 4 bases, and 8 bases lay in between. The CDR3 runs to 12 residues. DNA for the CDR3: TGTGCCAGCAGTACAGGCCGCACTGAAGCTTTCTTT. It translates to CASSTGRTEAFF.

The sample holds one count of this clonotype. The genes are TRBV3-1 and TRBJ2-1; 7 positions agree with TRBD2. This CDR3 comprises 16 residues. Germline assignment: CDR1 LGHDT and CDR2 YNNKEL (reference sequence). The V gene end was trimmed by 0 bases and the J gene end by 6 bases; junction bases not matched to a gene: 8. CDR3 coding DNA: TGTGCCAGCAGCCAAGATTGGGGGGGAACCTTCAATGAGCAGTTCTTC. Amino acids: CASSQDWGGTFNEQFF.

This clonotype was found a few times. This chain uses TRBV7-6 with TRBJ2-1; 11 bases agree with TRBD2. The V gene's germline CDR1 is SGHVS and CDR2 FNYEAQ. Trimming took 4 bases from V and 0 from J; bases not matched to a gene: 14. The CDR3 contains 20 residues. CDR3 loop: CASSWFGAGLAETSYNEQFF. As DNA, the CDR3 is TGTGCCAGCAGCTGGTTTGGGGCGGGACTAGCGGAAACCTCCTACAATGAGCAGTTCTTC.

The chain has TRBV10-3 and TRBJ2-5; D might be TRBD2 (6 bases). This CDR3 has 15 amino acids. V shed 0 bases and J shed 5 bases, with 13 bases lying between them. Looked up from germline, CDR1 is ENHRY and CDR2 is SYGVKD. CDR3 sequence: CAISESMGLGETQYF. The CDR3 nucleotides read TGTGCCATCAGTGAGTCGATGGGACTCGGGGAGACCCAGTACTTC.

The V and J genes are TRBV7-9 and TRBJ2-5; 9 nucleotides line up with TRBD2. CDR1 SEHNR and CDR2 FQNEAQ come from the germline V gene (reference sequence). The CDR3 contains 16 residues. J was trimmed by 4 bases and V by 5 bases; bases with no gene match: 11. The CDR3 DNA is TGTGCCAGCAGCCTCGGACTAGCGCGGGGTGGAGAGACCCAGTACTTC. Amino acid sequence: CASSLGLARGGETQYF.

This clonotype has at least ten counts. In DNA, the CDR3 is TGTGCCAGCAGTGAAGGCGGGAGCAGCACAGATACGCAGTATTTT. Translation: CASSEGGSSTDTQYF. J is TRBJ2-3 and V is TRBV6-4, with 7 bases lining up with TRBD2. The CDR3 spans 15 residues. V shed 3 bases and J 0 bases; nucleotides not matched to a gene: 3. CDR1 and CDR2 from the germline V gene are MRHNA and SNTAGT.

V and J are TRBV2 and TRBJ2-5; D might be TRBD2 (6 bases). The germline V gene encodes CDR1 SNHLY and CDR2 FYNNEI. The CDR3 is made up of 15 amino acids. V dropped 8 bases and J dropped 4 bases, with 20 bases sitting between them. The CDR3 sequence is CASSLGGKLAETQYF. In DNA, the CDR3 is TGTGCCAGCTCCCTTGGCGGGAAATTGGCAGAGACCCAGTACTTC.

This clonotype was seen a few times. This chain uses TRBV4-2 with TRBJ2-5; 9 bases align to TRBD2. The CDR3 covers 16 residues. CDR1 and CDR2 from the germline V gene are LGHNA and YNFKEQ. Losses at the gene ends were 4 bases for V and 2 bases for J; bases not matched to a gene: 8. The CDR3 loop is CASSPGLTSGQETQYF. CDR3 nucleotides: TGTGCCAGCAGCCCAGGTCTGACTAGCGGTCAAGAGACCCAGTACTTC.

The J gene is TRBJ2-3, the V gene TRBV10-3; perhaps TRBD2 as D (5 bases). The V gene's germline CDR1 is ENHRY and CDR2 SYGVKD. Trimming pared 7 bases from V and 0 bases from J, leaving 8 bases between. The length of the CDR3 is 13 residues. The chain's CDR3 is CAITGGSTDTQYF. The CDR3 DNA sequence: TGTGCCATCACCGGCGGGAGCACAGATACGCAGTATTTT.

This clonotype has a handful of counts. This rearrangement joins TRBV3-1 to TRBJ1-4; D remains unclear. This CDR3 is built from 11 residues. Germline values: CDR1 LGHDT, CDR2 YNNKEL (reference sequence). Trimming removed 1 base at V and 7 bases at J, with 1 base between. The CDR3 region is CASSQGEKLFF. The CDR3 DNA reads as TGTGCCAGCAGCCAAGGTGAAAAACTGTTTTTT.

This clonotype was counted a few times. The rearrangement uses TRBV20-1 and TRBJ1-5; D is ambiguous. The CDR3 totals 15 residues. CDR1 is DFQATT, CDR2 SNEGSKA, per germline (reference sequence). With 2 bases removed from V and 1 base from J, the gap between germline ends came to 12 bases. The DNA of the CDR3 is TGCAGTGCTAGATCAGTGGAGGCAAGCAATCAGCCCCAGCATTTT. Translating gives CSARSVEASNQPQHF.

This chain connects TRBV12-3 or TRBV12-4 to TRBJ2-3; maybe TRBD2 (6 bases). This CDR3 has 16 residues. V was shortened by 3 bases and J by 2 bases, with 15 bases between the two germline ends. The CDR3 spells CASSFGIAVTTDTQYF. DNA of the CDR3: TGTGCCAGCAGTTTCGGAATAGCGGTAACCACAGATACGCAGTATTTT.

The chain recombines TRBV3-1 with TRBJ1-1; D possibly corresponds to TRBD1 (5 bases). V shed 0 bases and J shed 0 bases, with 5 bases lying between them. The CDR3 is 14 residues long. Looked up from germline, CDR1 is LGHDT and CDR2 is YNNKEL (reference sequence). The CDR3 reads CASSQETVNTEAFF. In nucleotides, the CDR3 is TGTGCCAGCAGCCAAGAGACAGTGAACACTGAAGCTTTCTTT.